The 27 T cell receptor beta chains listed next were all sequenced from one sample in a study of OX40 agonist ivuxolimab in advanced cancers. Sequencing was performed with immunoSEQ multiplex PCR; in TCRdb, only in-frame clones are kept and a portion is missing. The sample has 55,000 to 80,000 clones, around nine tenths seen once. The specimen was CD4+ or CD8+ T cells sorted from blood, collected in a trial of the OX40 agonist ivuxolimab. These receptors came from an adult with an advanced solid tumor such as melanoma, head and neck, liver or kidney cancer.

The V and J genes are TRBV29-1 and TRBJ1-5; the D gene is possibly TRBD1 (5 bases). Germline V gives CDR1 SQVTM, CDR2 ANQGSEA. Trimming shortened V by 1 base and J by 3 bases, and 10 bases separated the two germline ends. This CDR3 is built from 14 residues. CDR3 loop: CSVEVGGPNQPQHF. The CDR3 nucleotides are TGCAGCGTTGAAGTGGGGGGTCCCAATCAGCCCCAGCATTTT.

This clone was observed once. The chain links TRBV5-1 to TRBJ2-3, with no clear D. The CDR3 contains 12 residues. Germline loops: CDR1 SGHRS, CDR2 YFSETQ. The ends were cut back, 0 bases at V and 6 bases at J, with 5 bases in the middle. The CDR3 sequence is CASSLGSDTQYF. The CDR3 DNA sequence: TGCGCCAGCAGCTTGGGATCGGATACGCAGTATTTT.

The chain recombines TRBV6-6 with TRBJ1-5; D perhaps matches TRBD1 (6 bases). Germline CDR1 and CDR2: MNHNY and SVGAGI (reference sequence). The CDR3 runs to 13 residues. V was shortened by 10 bases and J by 3 bases, with 13 bases between the two germline ends. DNA for the CDR3: TGTGCCACCAGAGGGGGAAACAATCAGCCCCAGCATTTT. Translating it yields CATRGGNNQPQHF.

J is TRBJ2-5 and V is TRBV6-5; D ambiguous. The CDR3 has 11 residues. CDR1 and CDR2 (germline): MNHEY, SVGAGI. The V end was cut by 7 bases, the J end by 3 bases, with 6 bases between. The CDR3 region has the DNA TGTGCCAGCACCAGTGAAGAGACCCAGTACTTC. Protein sequence: CASTSEETQYF.

The V gene is TRBV10-1, the J gene TRBJ1-1; D remains ambiguous. V was cut by 0 bases and J by 12 bases, with 14 bases left in between. The germline CDR1 and CDR2 sequences are WNHNN and SYGVQD (reference sequence). This CDR3 region has 13 residues. CDR3 DNA: TGCGCCAGCAGTGAGTCGGGAGGACCCATCTCTTTCTTT. This sequence encodes CASSESGGPISFF.

The chain carries TRBV14 and TRBJ2-7; D is ambiguous. From germline, CDR1 is SGHDN and CDR2 FVKESK. The CDR3 runs 15 residues. Trimming took 0 bases from V and 3 from J, leaving 12 bases between them. The CDR3 protein is CASSQDIGRYYEQYF. CDR3 nucleotides: TGTGCCAGCAGCCAAGATATAGGCAGGTACTACGAGCAGTACTTC.

The chain joins TRBV7-2 to TRBJ2-1; D perhaps matches TRBD1 (6 bases). The CDR3 covers 15 residues. CDR1 is SGHTA, CDR2 FQGNSA, per germline. Trimming pared 6 bases from V and 2 bases from J, leaving 14 bases between. The CDR3 DNA sequence: TGTGCCAGCAGTCTCCGGGACACCCCCTACAATGAGCAGTTCTTC. Translated, it gives CASSLRDTPYNEQFF.

The chain has TRBV7-2 and TRBJ1-2; D might be TRBD1 (5 bases). The germline CDR1 and CDR2 sequences are SGHTA and FQGNSA. The CDR3 runs 14 residues. V lost 5 bases to trimming and J lost 1 base, with 11 bases between them. Here the CDR3 reads CASSLMTVNYGYTF. The CDR3 DNA follows: TGTGCCAGCAGCCTAATGACAGTTAACTATGGCTACACCTTC.

J is TRBJ2-1 and V is TRBV18, with TRBD2 identical over 10 bases. V lost 1 base, J lost 9 bases, and 12 bases stayed unmatched. CDR3 size: 17 residues. The V gene's germline CDR1 is KGHSH and CDR2 LQKENI. CDR3 nucleotide sequence: TGTGCCAGCTCACCACGTTGGGTAGCTAGCGGGAGCGGTGAGCAGTTCTTC. Translating it yields CASSPRWVASGSGEQFF.

This sequence joins TRBV5-1 and TRBJ2-7, with TRBD2 as a possible D gene (6 bases). The CDR3 covers 14 residues. The germline V gene encodes CDR1 SGHRS and CDR2 YFSETQ. V was pared by 0 bases and J by 8 bases, with 15 bases between. In DNA form, the CDR3 reads TGCGCCAGCAGCTTGGGCGGAGGGCTGAACAAGCAGTACTTC. Translating it yields CASSLGGGLNKQYF.

The chain has TRBV18 and TRBJ1-1; D uncertain. This CDR3 is built from 16 residues. The V end was cut by 5 bases, the J end by 3 bases, with 19 bases between. Germline-derived CDR1 and CDR2 are KGHSH and LQKENI. The CDR3 loop is CASSTYNRNPDTEAFF. The CDR3 coding sequence is TGTGCCAGCTCAACTTATAATAGAAACCCGGACACTGAAGCTTTCTTT.

The chain is built from TRBV19 and TRBJ2-2, with a weak D call TRBD2 (6 bases). The CDR3 length is 14 residues. The germline CDR1 and CDR2 sequences are LNHDA and SQIVND (reference sequence). The V end lost 6 bases, the J end lost 6 bases, and 14 bases lay between the germline ends. The CDR3 DNA reads as TGTGCCAGTAGGAGTTCGGGGGTTGCCGGGGAGCTGTTTTTT. Its translation is CASRSSGVAGELFF.

The rearrangement uses TRBV7-3 and TRBJ2-2, with D maybe TRBD2 (5 bases). Germline assignment: CDR1 SGHTA and CDR2 FQGTGA. The CDR3 consists of 14 residues. Trimming took 5 bases from V and 6 from J, leaving 13 bases between them. CDR3 nucleotide sequence: TGTGCCAGCAGCCGGGATCCTCAGTCCGGGGAGCTGTTTTTT. It translates to CASSRDPQSGELFF.

The rearrangement links TRBV29-1 to TRBJ1-6, with D maybe TRBD1 (6 bases). The CDR3 runs 14 residues. Trimming stripped 5 bases from V and 9 bases from J, with 17 bases between. Germline CDR1 SQVTM, CDR2 ANQGSEA. The CDR3 is CSVWSGADGSPLHF. In DNA form, the CDR3 reads TGCAGCGTTTGGTCAGGGGCAGACGGTTCACCCCTCCACTTT. Full variable domain (missing parts from reference TRBV29-1 and TRBJ1-6): SAVISQKPSRDICQRGTSLTIQCQVDSQVTMMFWYRQQPGQSLTLIATANQGSEATYESGFVIDKFPISRPNLTFSTLTVSNMSPEDSSIYLCSVWSGADGSPLHFGNGTRLTVT.

This chain connects TRBV10-3 to TRBJ2-7, with 8 bases that match TRBD2. CDR3 size: 13 residues. Germline assignment: CDR1 ENHRY and CDR2 SYGVKD. The V segment lost 6 bases and the J segment 0 bases; nucleotides outside the gene matches: 1. CDR3 DNA: TGTGCCATCAGGACTAGCGACTCCTACGAGCAGTACTTC. Translation: CAIRTSDSYEQYF.

The table lists this clone with a few counts. The J gene is TRBJ2-7, the V gene TRBV7-2; TRBD1 agrees at 8 bases. The V segment lost 0 bases and the J segment 4 bases; nucleotides outside the gene matches: 8. In germline, CDR1 is SGHTA, CDR2 FQGNSA. This CDR3 is 16 amino acids long. CDR3 amino acids: CASSLAFDRGAYEQYF. DNA of the CDR3: TGTGCCAGCAGCTTAGCATTCGACAGGGGTGCTTACGAGCAGTACTTC. Combining the CDR3 with reference TRBV7-2 and TRBJ2-7 gives the whole variable domain GAGVSQSPSNKVTEKGKDVELRCDPISGHTALYWYRQSLGQGLEFLIYFQGNSAPDKSGLPSDRFSAERTGGSVSTLTIQRTQQEDSAVYLCASSLAFDRGAYEQYFGPGTRLTVT.

The genes are TRBV11-3 and TRBJ2-3; 8 nucleotides agree with TRBD1. Germline V gives CDR1 SGHNT, CDR2 YENEEA. This CDR3 has 15 amino acids. The V segment lost 3 bases and the J segment 3 bases; nucleotides outside the gene matches: 5. The CDR3 region is CASSLGRGQTDTQYF. The CDR3 DNA sequence: TGTGCCAGCAGCTTGGGCAGGGGGCAAACAGATACGCAGTATTTT.

The chain recombines TRBV19 with TRBJ2-7; 9 nucleotides align to TRBD1. The CDR3 runs to 13 residues. The germline V gene has CDR1 LNHDA and CDR2 SQIVND (reference sequence). Germline trimming cut 4 bases from V and 4 bases from J; bases unmatched to any gene: 2. In nucleotides, the CDR3 is TGTGCCAGTAGTAAAGGGACAGGGTACGAGCAGTACTTC. Residues: CASSKGTGYEQYF.

This sequence joins TRBV7-9 and TRBJ2-1; 11 bases are a match to TRBD1. Looked up from germline, CDR1 is SEHNR and CDR2 is FQNEAQ (reference sequence). V gave up 5 bases and J gave up 0 bases; unmatched junction bases: 9. CDR3 length equals 18 residues. CDR3 in amino acids: CASSPGTGGKSSYNEQFF. DNA of the CDR3: TGTGCCAGCAGCCCCGGGACAGGGGGTAAAAGCTCCTACAATGAGCAGTTCTTC.

The V and J genes are TRBV9 and TRBJ2-7, with unresolved D. In germline, CDR1 is SGDLS, CDR2 YYNGEE. The V and J ends lost 0 bases and 6 bases respectively, with 13 bases between them. CDR3 length: 14 amino acids. CDR3 sequence (DNA): TGTGCCAGCAGCGTAGAAAAGGAGTCTGGCGAGCAGTACTTC. Protein product: CASSVEKESGEQYF.

CDR3 nucleotides: TGCAGCGTTGAAGGAATCCGCGGCACAGATACGCAGTATTTT. Translation: CSVEGIRGTDTQYF. This chain links TRBV29-1 with TRBJ2-3; D unresolved. The V end was cut by 1 base, the J end by 1 base, with 9 bases between. The CDR3 totals 14 residues. Germline V gene data show CDR1 as SQVTM and CDR2 as ANQGSEA.

The chain recombines TRBV30 with TRBJ2-7; 7 bases are a match to TRBD2. Germline CDR1 reads GTSNPN; CDR2 reads SVGIG (reference sequence). The CDR3 loop spans 13 amino acids. V shed 2 bases and J 3 bases; nucleotides not matched to a gene: 4. Here the CDR3 reads CAWSPRGSYEQYF. The CDR3, as DNA: TGTGCCTGGAGTCCCCGCGGGAGCTACGAGCAGTACTTC.

On this clone: Other nucleotide sequences from this sample produce the same CDR3. The rearrangement links TRBV7-2 to TRBJ2-7, with D perhaps being TRBD1 or TRBD2 (5 bases each). The CDR3 covers 14 residues. The V gene's germline CDR1 is SGHTA and CDR2 FQGNSA. Trimming took off 5 bases at V and 0 bases at J, with 11 bases between the two ends. CDR3 protein: CASSLGRSSYEQYF. Written as DNA, the CDR3 is TGTGCCAGCAGCCTGGGACGGTCCTCCTACGAGCAGTACTTC.

The rearrangement uses TRBV18 and TRBJ2-3, with D hard to call. V dropped 2 bases and J dropped 2 bases, with 2 bases sitting between them. Germline lookup yields CDR1 KGHSH and CDR2 LQKENI. The CDR3 runs 12 residues. CDR3 in DNA: TGTGCCAGCTCACCAACCACAGATACGCAGTATTTT. It codes for CASSPTTDTQYF.

This sequence joins TRBV27 and TRBJ2-3; a possible D gene is TRBD2 (5 bases). The length of the CDR3 is 15 residues. V lost 5 bases and J 2 bases, leaving 14 bases between the germline ends. Germline values: CDR1 MNHEY, CDR2 SMNVEV (reference sequence). CDR3 bases: TGTGCCAGCAGTGGACGGGAATACCTCACAGATACGCAGTATTTT. This gives the protein CASSGREYLTDTQYF.

This chain joins TRBV27 and TRBJ2-3; 7 bases align to TRBD2. V lost 1 base and J lost 0; bases outside the gene matches: 10. Germline-derived CDR1 and CDR2 are MNHEY and SMNVEV (reference sequence). This CDR3 region has 18 residues. The CDR3 here is CASSLFPFAGASTDTQYF. DNA for the CDR3: TGTGCCAGCAGTTTATTCCCCTTTGCGGGAGCTAGCACAGATACGCAGTATTTT.

J is TRBJ2-1 and V is TRBV10-3, with D maybe TRBD2 (5 bases). The CDR3 contains 19 residues. Germline V CDR1 and CDR2: ENHRY, SYGVKD. The V gene lost 0 bases and the J gene lost 4 bases, with 22 bases spanning the gap. CDR3 DNA sequence: TGTGCCATCAGTGAGTCTAAAAGGGTGGCTAGCCAGATATACAATGAGCAGTTCTTC. It codes for CAISESKRVASQIYNEQFF.